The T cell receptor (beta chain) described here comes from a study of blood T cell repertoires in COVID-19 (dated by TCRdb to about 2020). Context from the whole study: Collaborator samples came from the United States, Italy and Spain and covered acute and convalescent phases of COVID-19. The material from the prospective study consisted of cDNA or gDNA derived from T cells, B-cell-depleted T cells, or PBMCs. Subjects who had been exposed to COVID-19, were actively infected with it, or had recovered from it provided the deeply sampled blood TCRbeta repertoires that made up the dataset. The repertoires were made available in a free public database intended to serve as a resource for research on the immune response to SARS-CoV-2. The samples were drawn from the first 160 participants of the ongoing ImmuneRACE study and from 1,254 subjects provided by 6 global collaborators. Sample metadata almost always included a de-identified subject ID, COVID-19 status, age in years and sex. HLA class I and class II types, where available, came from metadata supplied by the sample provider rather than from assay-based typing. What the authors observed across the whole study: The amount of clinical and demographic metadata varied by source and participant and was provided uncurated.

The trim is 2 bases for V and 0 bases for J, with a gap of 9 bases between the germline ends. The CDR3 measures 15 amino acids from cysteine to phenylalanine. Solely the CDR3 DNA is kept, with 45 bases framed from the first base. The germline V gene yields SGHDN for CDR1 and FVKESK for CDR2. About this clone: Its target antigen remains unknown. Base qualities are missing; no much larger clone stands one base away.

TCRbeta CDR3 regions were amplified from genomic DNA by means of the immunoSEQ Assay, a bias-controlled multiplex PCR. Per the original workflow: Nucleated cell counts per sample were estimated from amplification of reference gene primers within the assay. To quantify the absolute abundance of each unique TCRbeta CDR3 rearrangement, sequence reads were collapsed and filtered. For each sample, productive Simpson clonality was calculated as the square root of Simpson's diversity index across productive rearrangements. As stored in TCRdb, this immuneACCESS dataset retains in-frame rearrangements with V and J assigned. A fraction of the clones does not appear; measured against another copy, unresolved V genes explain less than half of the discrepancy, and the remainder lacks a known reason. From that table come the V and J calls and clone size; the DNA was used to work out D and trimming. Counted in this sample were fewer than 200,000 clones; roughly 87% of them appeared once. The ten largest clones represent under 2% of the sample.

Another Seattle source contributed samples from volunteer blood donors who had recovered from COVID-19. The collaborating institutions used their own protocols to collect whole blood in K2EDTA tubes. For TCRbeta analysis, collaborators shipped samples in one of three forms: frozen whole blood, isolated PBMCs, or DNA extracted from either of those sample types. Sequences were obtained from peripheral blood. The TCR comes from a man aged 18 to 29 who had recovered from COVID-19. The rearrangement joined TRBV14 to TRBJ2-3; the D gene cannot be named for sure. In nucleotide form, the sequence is TGTGCCAGCAGCCAAAGGCGAGGAAGCACAGATACGCAGTATTTT. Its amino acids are CASSQRRGSTDTQYF.